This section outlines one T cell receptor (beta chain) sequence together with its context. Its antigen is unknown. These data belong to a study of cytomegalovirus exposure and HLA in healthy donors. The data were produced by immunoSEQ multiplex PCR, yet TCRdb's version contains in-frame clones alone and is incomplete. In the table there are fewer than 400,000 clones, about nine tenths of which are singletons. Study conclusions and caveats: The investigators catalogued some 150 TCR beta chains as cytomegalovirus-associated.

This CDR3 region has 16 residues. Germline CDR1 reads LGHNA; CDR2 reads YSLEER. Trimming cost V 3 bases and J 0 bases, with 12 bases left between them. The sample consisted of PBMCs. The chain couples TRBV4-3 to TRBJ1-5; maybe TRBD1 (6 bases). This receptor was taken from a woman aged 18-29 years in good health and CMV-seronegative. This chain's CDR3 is CASSQDTGHSNQPQHF. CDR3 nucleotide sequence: TGCGCCAGCAGCCAGGATACAGGGCATAGCAATCAGCCCCAGCATTTT.